This T cell receptor (beta chain) was sequenced for a study of blood T cell repertoires in COVID-19. Looking at the study overall: Some COVID-19 samples were acute and others convalescent; all came from the United States, Italy and Spain. The cDNA or gDNA used as material had been derived from T cells, B-cell-depleted T cells, or PBMCs.

V lost 8 bases, J lost 7 bases, and 0 bases stayed unmatched. This CDR3 comprises 11 residues. CDR1 and CDR2 (germline): MDHEN, SYDVKM. Authors' data handling: How many nucleated cells were present was estimated from reference gene primer amplification. Some clones are missing from TCRdb's copy, which holds only in-frame ones; the method was immunoSEQ multiplex PCR. The V and J calls and the clone size are those of that table, but D and trimming were determined from the DNA. The sample contains approximately 88,000 clones, about nine tenths of which appear only once. This chain connects TRBV28 to TRBJ2-2; 8 bases match TRBD2. Sequences were obtained from peripheral blood. This receptor was identified in a male donor with acute or convalescent COVID-19. The CDR3 DNA is TGTGCCAGCCGGGGGGGCGGGGAGCTGTTTTTT. Its protein is CASRGGGELFF.